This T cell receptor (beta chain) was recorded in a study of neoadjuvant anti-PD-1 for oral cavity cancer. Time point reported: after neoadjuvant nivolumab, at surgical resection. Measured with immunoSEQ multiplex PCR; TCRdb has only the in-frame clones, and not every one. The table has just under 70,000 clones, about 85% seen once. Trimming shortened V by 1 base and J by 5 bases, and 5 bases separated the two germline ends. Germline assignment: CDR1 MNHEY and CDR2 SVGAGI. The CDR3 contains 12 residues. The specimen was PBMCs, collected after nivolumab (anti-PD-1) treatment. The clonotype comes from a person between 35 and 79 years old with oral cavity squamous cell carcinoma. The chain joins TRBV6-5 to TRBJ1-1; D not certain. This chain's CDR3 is CASSYYGTEAFF. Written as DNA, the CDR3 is TGTGCCAGCAGTTACTACGGAACTGAAGCTTTCTTT.